This T cell receptor (beta chain) stems from a study of cytomegalovirus exposure and HLA in healthy donors. Researchers ran the PCR with 60 Vbeta and 13 Jbeta primers. Clones were read by immunoSEQ multiplex PCR, and TCRdb kept only the in-frame ones, dropping some. The sample lists about 170,000 clones, 75% to 85% occurring once. Losses at the gene ends were 4 bases for V and 4 bases for J; bases not matched to a gene: 11. Germline V gene data show CDR1 as LNHDA and CDR2 as SQIVND (reference sequence). The CDR3 has 16 amino acids. The sequenced sample consisted of PBMCs. This chain connects TRBV19 to TRBJ2-5; 8 bases align to TRBD1. The clonotype was recovered from a woman aged 25 to 39 in good health and CMV-seropositive. The CDR3, as DNA: TGTGCCAGTAGTAGGAGCACACAGGGGGTAGGAGAGACCCAGTACTTC. Amino acids: CASSRSTQGVGETQYF.